This entry lists 28 T cell receptor beta chains sequenced from one sample in a study of blood T cell repertoires in COVID-19. The repertoire was sequenced with immunoSEQ multiplex PCR; TCRdb's copy has only in-frame clones and lacks some. This sample carries about 84,000 clones, over 80% of them seen once, and the ten largest clones take about 31%. The sample was peripheral blood. The receptor source for this set is a woman aged 80 or over with acute or convalescent COVID-19.

This clone was counted once. The CDR3 bases are TGCGCCAGCAGCGGAAGGACAGGGGACACCGGGGAGCTGTTTTTT. As protein: CASSGRTGDTGELFF. This chain connects TRBV5-1 to TRBJ2-2; TRBD1 matches at 9 bases. The CDR3 consists of 15 residues. Germline V CDR1 and CDR2: SGHRS, YFSETQ. V lost 4 bases and J lost 3; bases outside the gene matches: 4.

The CDR3 sequence is CASSTGQGTEAFF. For the CDR3, the DNA is TGCGCCAGCAGCACAGGGCAGGGCACTGAAGCTTTCTTT. The V gene is TRBV5-1, the J gene TRBJ1-1, with D perhaps TRBD1 (6 bases). The ends were cut back, 4 bases at V and 4 bases at J, with 11 bases in the middle. This CDR3 contains 13 residues. Per the germline V gene, CDR1 is SGHRS and CDR2 is YFSETQ.

This clone was seen just once. This chain joins TRBV19 and TRBJ1-2, with TRBD1 as a possible D gene (5 bases). The germline CDR1 and CDR2 sequences are LNHDA and SQIVND (reference sequence). V was pared by 6 bases and J by 6 bases, with 11 bases between. CDR3 length: 12 amino acids. The CDR3 region is CASSRREDGYTF. CDR3 DNA: TGTGCCAGTAGCCGCAGGGAGGATGGCTACACCTTC.

The genes are TRBV5-1 and TRBJ2-7; tentatively, D is TRBD2 (6 bases). The ends were cut back, 2 bases at V and 2 bases at J, with 20 bases in the middle. The CDR3 sequence is 17 residues long. Germline CDR1 SGHRS, CDR2 YFSETQ. The chain's CDR3 is CASSFGETRGITYEQYF. DNA of the CDR3: TGCGCCAGCAGCTTTGGCGAAACTCGGGGGATTACCTACGAGCAGTACTTC.

The chain recombines TRBV6-2 or TRBV6-3 with TRBJ2-3; 7 bases map to TRBD1. V shed 6 bases and J 4 bases; nucleotides not matched to a gene: 10. The length of the CDR3 is 15 residues. Germline assignment: CDR1 MNHEY and CDR2 SVGEGT. The CDR3 DNA reads as TGTGCCAGCAGCTCACAGGGGTTATGGGCAGATACGCAGTATTTT. This sequence encodes CASSSQGLWADTQYF.

In this sample, this clone turned up a few times. V gene TRBV7-9 combines with J gene TRBJ2-7; 13 nucleotides match TRBD2. The trim removed 5 bases at V and 1 base at J, leaving 5 bases unmatched. Germline V gene sequence: CDR1 SEHNR, CDR2 FQNEAQ (reference sequence). The CDR3 contains 16 residues. The CDR3 loop reads CASSPRTSGSSYEQYF. The CDR3 DNA is TGTGCCAGCAGCCCGCGGACTAGCGGGAGTTCCTACGAGCAGTACTTC.

The chain carries TRBV11-1 and TRBJ2-1; D is ambiguous. The germline gives CDR1 SGHAT, CDR2 FQDESV (reference sequence). The CDR3 extends over 11 amino acids. The V end was cut by 3 bases, the J end by 8 bases, with 5 bases between. For the CDR3, the DNA is TGTGCCAGCAGCTTGTATTATGAGCAGTTCTTC. This translates into CASSLYYEQFF.

The V call is TRBV7-9, the J call TRBJ2-7, with D perhaps matching TRBD1 (5 bases). V was shortened by 1 base and J by 3 bases, with 13 bases between the two germline ends. Germline CDR1 is SEHNR and CDR2 is FQNEAQ (reference sequence). The CDR3 runs 15 residues. As DNA, the CDR3 is TGTGCCAGCAGCTTAGGGGGCGGCAGCTACTACGAGCAGTACTTC. Translated, it gives CASSLGGGSYYEQYF.

V usage is TRBV10-3 and J usage is TRBJ2-7, with 7 bases lining up with TRBD2. The trim removed 6 bases at V and 0 bases at J, leaving 5 bases unmatched. The CDR3 is 14 amino acids. Germline V gene lookup returns CDR1 ENHRY and CDR2 SYGVKD. The CDR3 reads CAIRAGDLSYEQYF. CDR3 DNA sequence: TGTGCCATCAGGGCGGGGGATCTCTCCTACGAGCAGTACTTC.

Turning to this clone: The junction shows a germline mismatch at one end, possibly a read error. This chain links TRBV3-1 (or the pseudogene TRBV3-2) with TRBJ2-7; the D gene is possibly TRBD2 (7 bases). The CDR3 has 14 residues. Germline V gene lookup returns CDR1 LGHDT and CDR2 YNNKEL (reference sequence). The CDR3 is CASSPTGGGSWVDF. The CDR3 region has the DNA TGTGCCAGCAGCCCCACGGGGGGCGGGAGTTGGGTTGACTTC.

Concerning this clone: One end of the junction varies from germline; a read error may be responsible. This chain uses TRBV5-1 with TRBJ1-1; 7 bases are a match to TRBD1. Germline V gene sequence: CDR1 SGHRS, CDR2 YFSETQ. This CDR3 contains 16 residues. CDR3 sequence: CARSRGQGVGGTEAFF. In nucleotides, the CDR3 is TGCGCCCGCAGCCGGGGCCAGGGGGTAGGGGGCACTGAAGCTTTCTTT.

The V and J genes are TRBV7-2 and TRBJ2-3, with 9 bases aligning to TRBD2. The CDR3 is made up of 14 amino acids. The trim removed 3 bases at V and 6 bases at J, leaving 4 bases unmatched. The V gene's germline CDR1 is SGHTA and CDR2 FQGNSA. The CDR3, as DNA: TGTGCCAGCAGCTTCCGCGGGAGGGGGGATACGCAGTATTTT. Translated, it gives CASSFRGRGDTQYF.

The chain links TRBV6-5 to TRBJ2-3; 8 nucleotides agree with TRBD1. J gave up 5 bases and V 6 bases, and 7 bases lay outside the gene matches. The CDR3 spans 14 residues. CDR1 is MNHEY, CDR2 SVGAGI, per germline. The CDR3 here is CASRPGGREDTQYF. CDR3 in DNA: TGTGCCAGCAGACCAGGGGGCCGAGAAGATACGCAGTATTTT.

The V gene is TRBV18, the J gene TRBJ2-3; 8 positions match TRBD2. Germline V gene data show CDR1 as KGHSH and CDR2 as LQKENI. The CDR3 spans 17 residues. V lost 0 bases to trimming and J lost 0 bases; unmatched junction nucleotides: 5. DNA of the CDR3: TGTGCCAGCTCACCACCACCTAGCGGGTTTAGCACAGATACGCAGTATTTT. This codes for CASSPPPSGFSTDTQYF.

In its sample, this clone was seen a few times. CDR3 sequence: CAWSTPGSDTQYF. The CDR3 DNA reads as TGTGCCTGGAGTACCCCAGGGTCAGATACGCAGTATTTT. The chain is built from TRBV30 and TRBJ2-3, with a tentative D call TRBD1 (5 bases). This CDR3 contains 13 residues. The germline V and J ends were trimmed by 2 bases and 4 bases, with 10 bases remaining between them. The germline gives CDR1 GTSNPN, CDR2 SVGIG (reference sequence).

The chain recombines TRBV6-2 or TRBV6-3 with TRBJ1-5, with TRBD1 as a possible D gene (6 bases). This CDR3 comprises 14 residues. Trimming took off 5 bases at V and 8 bases at J, with 16 bases between the two ends. The V gene's germline CDR1 is MNHEY and CDR2 SVGEGT. Here the CDR3 DNA reads TGTGCCAGCAGTCGGGGGGGCCTTGGGGAGCCCCAGCATTTT. Translation: CASSRGGLGEPQHF.

The V call is TRBV28, the J call TRBJ2-3; 14 bases align to TRBD2. The V gene's germline CDR1 is MDHEN and CDR2 SYDVKM. Unmatched junction bases numbered 10, after V lost 5 bases and J lost 6 bases. This CDR3 is 17 amino acids long. In nucleotides, the CDR3 is TGTGCCAGCAGTCCTACCGGGACTAGCGGGAGTAGGGATACGCAGTATTTT. It specifies CASSPTGTSGSRDTQYF.

This sequence joins TRBV6-5 and TRBJ2-3, with 7 nucleotides matching TRBD2. The V gene end was trimmed by 8 bases and the J gene end by 4 bases; junction bases not matched to a gene: 9. Per germline, CDR1 MNHEY and CDR2 SVGAGI. This CDR3 spans 14 amino acids. In nucleotides, the CDR3 is TGTGCCAGCTCCTTGGGGGACTATCCAGATACGCAGTATTTT. It translates to CASSLGDYPDTQYF.

The V call is TRBV10-3, the J call TRBJ1-1, with 7 nucleotides matching TRBD1. Germline V gene sequence: CDR1 ENHRY, CDR2 SYGVKD. V was clipped by 6 bases and J by 7 bases; unmatched bases: 5. This CDR3 contains 12 residues. CDR3 protein: CAISDRVGEAFF. CDR3 nucleotide sequence: TGTGCCATCAGCGACAGGGTGGGTGAAGCTTTCTTT.

The chain carries TRBV27 and TRBJ2-3; 10 nucleotides match TRBD1. Trimming removed 3 bases from V and 4 bases from J; junction bases left unmatched: 1. Per germline, CDR1 MNHEY and CDR2 SMNVEV (reference sequence). The CDR3 sequence is 14 residues long. CDR3 in amino acids: CASSLDRGADTQYF. CDR3 DNA sequence: TGTGCCAGCAGTTTGGACAGGGGGGCAGATACGCAGTATTTT.

The CDR3 coding sequence is TGCGCCAGCAGCTCCATAGCGGGACGCTCCTACAATGAGCAGTTCTTC. It codes for CASSSIAGRSYNEQFF. V and J are TRBV5-1 and TRBJ2-1; 8 bases agree with TRBD2. CDR3 length equals 16 residues. Germline V gene lookup returns CDR1 SGHRS and CDR2 YFSETQ. V was pared by 3 bases and J by 0 bases, with 5 bases of the junction left unmatched.

The chain links TRBV5-1 to TRBJ1-6, with TRBD1 matching over 7 bases. Germline V gives CDR1 SGHRS, CDR2 YFSETQ. The CDR3 has 15 amino acids. V lost 4 bases to trimming and J lost 5 bases; unmatched junction nucleotides: 6. The CDR3 here is CASSTETGNNSPLHF. As DNA, the CDR3 is TGCGCCAGCAGCACCGAGACAGGGAATAATTCACCCCTCCACTTT.

This clone is a singleton in its sample. V usage is TRBV12-3 or TRBV12-4 and J usage is TRBJ2-2, with D perhaps TRBD2 (6 bases). The V end lost 6 bases, the J end lost 4 bases, and 9 bases lay between the germline ends. This CDR3 contains 13 residues. The DNA of the CDR3 is TGTGCCAGCAGCCAGACTAGCACCGGGGAGCTGTTTTTT. Protein sequence: CASSQTSTGELFF.

The chain joins TRBV4-1 to TRBJ1-2; 9 bases are a match to TRBD1. CDR1 MGHRA and CDR2 YSYEKL come from the germline V gene. Germline trimming cut 0 bases from V and 4 bases from J; bases unmatched to any gene: 3. The CDR3 is 15 amino acids. The DNA for the CDR3 is TGCGCCAGCAGCCAAGATCAGACAGGGGGCTATGGCTACACCTTC. Translated, it gives CASSQDQTGGYGYTF.

The V and J genes are TRBV18 and TRBJ2-5; 11 bases fit TRBD2. V was pared by 2 bases and J by 4 bases, with 9 bases of the junction left unmatched. Germline V gene sequence: CDR1 KGHSH, CDR2 LQKENI. The CDR3 length is 17 residues. The CDR3 region has the DNA TGTGCCAGCTCACCAGCGTTAGCGGGAGGGCCTCGAGAGACCCAGTACTTC. Protein: CASSPALAGGPRETQYF.

The chain is built from TRBV6-5 and TRBJ2-7; D might be TRBD2 (6 bases). Germline lookup yields CDR1 MNHEY and CDR2 SVGAGI. V was trimmed by 3 bases and J by 0 bases, leaving 12 bases between them. The CDR3 runs 15 residues. The CDR3 reads CASSYQGGISYEQYF. The CDR3 DNA is TGTGCCAGCAGTTATCAGGGCGGGATCTCCTACGAGCAGTACTTC.

With respect to this clone: One end of the junction varies from germline; a read error may be responsible. The chain couples TRBV7-7 to TRBJ2-4, with D tentatively TRBD2 (6 bases). Germline CDR1 and CDR2: SSHAT and FNYEAQ (reference sequence). The CDR3 sequence is 13 residues long. The CDR3, as DNA: TGTGCTAGCAGCCTGACTGAGGGAGGCATTCAGTACTTC. This encodes CASSLTEGGIQYF. The full variable domain, completed using reference TRBV7-7 and TRBJ2-4, is GAGVSQSPRYKVTKRGQDVTLRCDPISSHATLYWYQQALGQGPEFLTYFNYEAQPDKSGLPSDRFSAERPEGSISTLTIQRTEQRDSAMYRCASSLTEGGIQYFGAGTRLSVL.

The J gene is TRBJ2-3, the V gene TRBV27, with D tentatively TRBD2 (6 bases). Germline V gene sequence: CDR1 MNHEY, CDR2 SMNVEV (reference sequence). V lost 10 bases to trimming and J lost 1 base, with 12 bases between them. The CDR3 covers 13 residues. The CDR3, as DNA: TGTGCCACCCGGGGGTCCCGCACAGATACGCAGTATTTT. Its protein product is CATRGSRTDTQYF.